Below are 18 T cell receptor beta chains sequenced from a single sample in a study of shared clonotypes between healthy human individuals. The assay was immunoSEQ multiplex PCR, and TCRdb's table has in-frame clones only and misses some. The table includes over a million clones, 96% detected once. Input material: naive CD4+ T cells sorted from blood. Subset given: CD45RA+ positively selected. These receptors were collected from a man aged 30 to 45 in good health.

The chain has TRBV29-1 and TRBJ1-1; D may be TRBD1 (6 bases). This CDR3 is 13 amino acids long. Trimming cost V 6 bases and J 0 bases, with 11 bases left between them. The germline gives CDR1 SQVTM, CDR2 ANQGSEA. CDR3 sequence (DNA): TGCAGCGTGACAGGAATCATGAACACTGAAGCTTTCTTT. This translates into CSVTGIMNTEAFF.

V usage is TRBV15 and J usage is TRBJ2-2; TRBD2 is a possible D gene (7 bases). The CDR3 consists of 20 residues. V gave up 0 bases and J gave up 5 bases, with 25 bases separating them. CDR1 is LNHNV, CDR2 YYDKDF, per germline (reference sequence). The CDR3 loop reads CATSRDPVRGGSIRTGELFF. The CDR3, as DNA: TGTGCCACCAGCAGAGATCCCGTGAGGGGGGGAAGTATTCGGACCGGGGAGCTGTTTTTT.

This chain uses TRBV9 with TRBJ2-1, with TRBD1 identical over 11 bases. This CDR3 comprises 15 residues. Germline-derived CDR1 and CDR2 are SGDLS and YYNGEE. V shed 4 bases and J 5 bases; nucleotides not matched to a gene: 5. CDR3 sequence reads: CASSTRDRGNNEQFF. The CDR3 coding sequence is TGTGCCAGCAGCACCCGGGACAGGGGGAACAATGAGCAGTTCTTC.

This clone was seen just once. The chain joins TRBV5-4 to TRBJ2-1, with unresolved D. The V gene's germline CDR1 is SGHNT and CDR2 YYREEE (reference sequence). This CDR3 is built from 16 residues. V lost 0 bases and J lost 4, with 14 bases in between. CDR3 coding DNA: TGTGCCAGCAGCTTGGTTTGGTCTACCCCATACAATGAGCAGTTCTTC. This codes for CASSLVWSTPYNEQFF.

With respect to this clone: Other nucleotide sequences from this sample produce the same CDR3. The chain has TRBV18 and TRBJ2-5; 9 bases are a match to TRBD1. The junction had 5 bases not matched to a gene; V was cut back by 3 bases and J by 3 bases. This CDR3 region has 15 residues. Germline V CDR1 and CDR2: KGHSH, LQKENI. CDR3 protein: CASSPGTGREETQYF. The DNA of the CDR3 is TGTGCCAGCTCACCCGGGACAGGGCGCGAAGAGACCCAGTACTTC.

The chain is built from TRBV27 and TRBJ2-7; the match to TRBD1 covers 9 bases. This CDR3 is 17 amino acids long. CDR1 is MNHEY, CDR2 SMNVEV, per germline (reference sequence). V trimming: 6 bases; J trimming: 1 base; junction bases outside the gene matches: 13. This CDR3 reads CASRQMGSGTGSYEQYF. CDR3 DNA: TGTGCCAGCAGGCAAATGGGGTCTGGGACAGGGTCCTACGAGCAGTACTTC.

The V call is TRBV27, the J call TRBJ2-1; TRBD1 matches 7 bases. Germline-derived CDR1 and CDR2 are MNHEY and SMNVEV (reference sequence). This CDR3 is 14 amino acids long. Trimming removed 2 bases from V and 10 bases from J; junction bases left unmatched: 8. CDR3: CASSLADRVGEQFF. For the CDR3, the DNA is TGTGCCAGCAGTTTAGCCGACAGGGTCGGGGAGCAGTTCTTC.

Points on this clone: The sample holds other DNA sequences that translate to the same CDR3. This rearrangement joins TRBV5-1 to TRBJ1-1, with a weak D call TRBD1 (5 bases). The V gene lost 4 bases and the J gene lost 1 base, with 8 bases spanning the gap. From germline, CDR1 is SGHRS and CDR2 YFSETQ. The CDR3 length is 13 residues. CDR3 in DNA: TGCGCCAGCAGCGTGGGGGGGAACACTGAAGCTTTCTTT. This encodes CASSVGGNTEAFF.

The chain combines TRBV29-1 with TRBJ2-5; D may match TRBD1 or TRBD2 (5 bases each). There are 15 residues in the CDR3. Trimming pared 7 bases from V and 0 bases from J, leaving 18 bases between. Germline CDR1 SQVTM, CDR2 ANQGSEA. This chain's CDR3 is CSADRGGAYQETQYF. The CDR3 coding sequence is TGCAGCGCCGATCGGGGCGGAGCCTACCAAGAGACCCAGTACTTC.

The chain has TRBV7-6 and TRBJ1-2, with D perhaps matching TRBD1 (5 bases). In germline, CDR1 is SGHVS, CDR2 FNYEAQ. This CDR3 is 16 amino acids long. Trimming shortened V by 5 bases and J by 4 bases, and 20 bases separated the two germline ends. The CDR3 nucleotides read TGTGCCAGCAGCGGCCCAGGCTCAGGGCCCAGCTATGGCTACACCTTC. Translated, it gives CASSGPGSGPSYGYTF.

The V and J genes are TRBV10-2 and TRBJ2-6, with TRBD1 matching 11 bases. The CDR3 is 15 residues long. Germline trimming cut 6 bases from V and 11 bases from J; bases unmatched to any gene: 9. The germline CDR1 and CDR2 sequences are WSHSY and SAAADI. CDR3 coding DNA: TGCGCCAGCAGAGCCCCGGGACAGGGGGTCGACGTCCTGACTTTC. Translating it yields CASRAPGQGVDVLTF.

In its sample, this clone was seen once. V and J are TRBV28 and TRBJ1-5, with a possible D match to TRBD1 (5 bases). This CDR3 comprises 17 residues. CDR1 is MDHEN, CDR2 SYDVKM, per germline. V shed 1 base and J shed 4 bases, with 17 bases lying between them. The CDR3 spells CASSLLPRGFRNQPQHF. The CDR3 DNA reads TGTGCCAGCAGTTTATTGCCTAGGGGTTTTCGGAATCAGCCCCAGCATTTT.

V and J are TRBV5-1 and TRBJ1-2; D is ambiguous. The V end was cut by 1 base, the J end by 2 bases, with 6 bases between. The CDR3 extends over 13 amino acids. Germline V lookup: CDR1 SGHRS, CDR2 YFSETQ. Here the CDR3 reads CASSLPENYGYTF. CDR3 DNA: TGCGCCAGCAGCTTGCCCGAGAACTATGGCTACACCTTC.

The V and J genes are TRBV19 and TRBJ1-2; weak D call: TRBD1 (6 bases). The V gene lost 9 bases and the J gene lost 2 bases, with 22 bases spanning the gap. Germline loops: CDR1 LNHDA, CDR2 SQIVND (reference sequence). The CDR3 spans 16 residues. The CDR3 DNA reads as TGTGCCAGGCGTTTCATCTCAGGGGCCTTCAACTATGGCTACACCTTC. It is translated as CARRFISGAFNYGYTF. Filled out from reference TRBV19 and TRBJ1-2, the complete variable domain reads DGGITQSPKYLFRKEGQNVTLSCEQNLNHDAMYWYRQDPGQGLRLIYYSQIVNDFQKGDIAEGYSVSREKKESFPLTVTSAQKNPTAFYLCARRFISGAFNYGYTFGSGTRLTVV.

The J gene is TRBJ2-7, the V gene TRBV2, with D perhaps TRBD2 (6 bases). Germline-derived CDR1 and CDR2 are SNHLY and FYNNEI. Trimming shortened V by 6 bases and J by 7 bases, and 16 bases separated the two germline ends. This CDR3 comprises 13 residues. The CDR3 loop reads CASSRDLVTEQYF. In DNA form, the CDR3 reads TGTGCCAGCAGCCGGGACTTGGTTACGGAGCAGTACTTC.

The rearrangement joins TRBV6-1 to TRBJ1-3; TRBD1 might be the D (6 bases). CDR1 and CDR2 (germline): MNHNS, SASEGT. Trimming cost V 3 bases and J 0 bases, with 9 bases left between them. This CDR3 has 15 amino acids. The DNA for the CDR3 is TGTGCCAGCAGTGAGGGGGCAATCTCTGGAAACACCATATATTTT. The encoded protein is CASSEGAISGNTIYF.

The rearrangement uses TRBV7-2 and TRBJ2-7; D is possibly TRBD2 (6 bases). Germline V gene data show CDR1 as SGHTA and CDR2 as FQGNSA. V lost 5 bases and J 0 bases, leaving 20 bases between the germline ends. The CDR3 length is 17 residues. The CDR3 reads CASSPPALAVLSYEQYF. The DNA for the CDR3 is TGTGCCAGCAGCCCCCCCGCTTTAGCGGTCCTCTCCTACGAGCAGTACTTC.

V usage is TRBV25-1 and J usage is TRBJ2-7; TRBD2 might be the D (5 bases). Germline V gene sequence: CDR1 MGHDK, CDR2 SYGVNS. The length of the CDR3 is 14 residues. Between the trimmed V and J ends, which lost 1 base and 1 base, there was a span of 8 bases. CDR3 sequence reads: CASSEFRGSYEQYF. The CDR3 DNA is TGTGCCAGCAGTGAATTCCGGGGATCCTACGAGCAGTACTTC.